This TCR beta chain was sequenced for a study of identical twins (dated by TCRdb to about 2016). About the investigation overall: The study deep-sequenced TCR alpha and beta repertoires from monozygotic twins, unrelated adults of various ages and cord blood to test whether fetal clonotypes persist. To rule out contamination, the twin experiments were replicated at different times with different library preparation protocols. General study outcomes and caveats: Zero-insertion analyses could be partly confounded by invariant T cells such as MAIT and iNKT, although diverse VJ usage argued against such confounding for most clonotypes. Fewer insertions were carried by abundant cord blood beta clonotypes, a similar but weaker trend appeared in young adult naive repertoires, and no such trend appeared in memory repertoires. The excess sharing between twins in beta out-of-frame sequences was weaker because fewer shared sequences reduced the signal-to-noise ratio. Recombination models systematically underestimated out-of-frame TCR alpha sharing in monozygotic twins but agreed with sharing between unrelated individuals. Conclusions relied on cross-sectional statistical analysis, since the same donors could not be followed over many years. Compared with coincidental sharing between unrelated individuals, out-of-frame TCR alpha sequences shared between twins showed an excess of sequences with low generation probability.

Every donor was a healthy Caucasian. The researchers also sequenced three unrelated adults who were not twins: a male aged 18 to 30, a male aged 50 to 60, and a female aged 50 to 60. Miltenyi CD45RO+ enrichment and human naive T-cell isolation kits were used to isolate memory (CD45RO+) and naive T cells from PBMC. Libraries came from 5' RACE. Instrument used: Illumina HiSeq 2000. Template switching introduced a universal primer binding site; the final cDNA contained a unique molecular identifier, enabling accurate counting of TCR cDNA molecules. Specific primers in the conserved constant-segment region were used to synthesize first-strand cDNA for the TCR alpha and beta chains. To control for contamination, every cDNA library carried two barcodes: a SMART-Mk sample barcode plus Illumina barcodes. TruSeq adapter sequences and Illumina sample barcodes were added in two successive PCR steps. TCR alpha and beta cDNA libraries were sequenced on the Illumina HiSeq platform with custom primers. In the original analysis: MiGEC was used to process raw reads and extract unique molecular identifiers, and MiXCR was used to find CDR3 positions. For each individual, recombination models were inferred using an EM algorithm with the repgenHMM and IGoR tools. The analysis of shared clonotypes was done with the tcR package in R, with sharing normalized by the product of cloneset sizes. Out-of-frame nonproductive sequences were analyzed to study raw recombination free of thymic and clonal selection effects. TCRdb trimmed the raw reads at Q25, called clones with MiXCR and kept productive beta chains. Rows merge per CDR3 protein into single entries with the most common DNA and genes. TCRdb's processing, not the authors' own work, is the source of the V and J calls. The sample yields approximately 700,000 distinct CDR3 sequences; 6% to 6.5% were counted once. Jointly, the top ten make up 1.5% to 2% of the sample.

The sample holds a few counts of this clonotype. What antigen it recognizes has not been identified. No clone much larger than this one lies a single base away; base qualities are absent. The CDR3 covers 11 residues, taking in both the cysteine and the phenylalanine. Only the CDR3 region is kept as DNA, spanning 33 bases read in frame from base 1. CDR1 and CDR2 (SQVTM, ANQGSEA) derive from the germline V gene. V and J are trimmed by 4 bases and 6 bases, and the gene matches miss 3 bases of the junction. The receptor's source is a man aged 18 to 29 in good health. Recombination connected TRBV29-1 to TRBJ2-7; TRBD2 lines up with 7 middle nucleotides. Sequencing input: naive T cells sorted from blood. According to the study, the label for this sample's cell subset or site signals: cells isolated with a human naive T-cell isolation kit. At the DNA level, the sequence is TGCAGCGTTGGACTAGCCCGCGAGCAGTACTTC. It translates to CSVGLAREQYF.